This TCR beta chain emerged from a study of T-cell memory formation after mild COVID-19 (dated by TCRdb to the early 2020s). In terms of the full investigation: TCR sequence clusters from the two donors were found to be largely donor specific. T-cell clones expanding and contracting after mild COVID-19 in two donors were tracked by longitudinal TCRalpha and TCRbeta repertoire sequencing. The cohort comprised two young, previously healthy adult volunteers, one female and one male.

Trimming accounts for 6 bases at V and 5 bases at J, while the number of junction bases matched to no gene is 7. The CDR3 contains 14 residues, cysteine and phenylalanine counted. The retained sequence is limited to the CDR3, 42 bases, with the frame set at the first base. Ficoll-Paque density gradient centrifugation was used to isolate PBMCs. What the research found in general, with its limitations: Only two mild cases were covered by the study, and larger cohorts that include severe cases with pre-infection samples were considered necessary. Clones contracting from day 15 to 85 had balanced CD4/CD8 phenotypes, while a second wave expanding from day 15 to 37 was biased towards CD4+. SARS-CoV-2 specificity was not confirmed for the second-wave clones peaking on day 37. Some responding clones were detected in pre-infection memory, suggesting pre-existing cross-reactive memory T cells joined the SARS-CoV-2 response. Contracting CD4+ clones turned up mainly in the CM and EM memory subsets, whereas EMRA was where CD8+ clones were enriched.

In this sample, this clonotype turned up many times. Its antigen remains undetermined. It has no much larger one-base neighbor in the sample; base qualities were not kept. The instrument given in TCRdb is Illumina NovaSeq 6000. cDNA libraries for TCRalpha and TCRbeta were prepared by 5'RACE using constant-segment primers, with sample barcodes and unique molecular identifiers added. RNA was extracted from every sample with Trizol reagent. Amplification of the libraries took two PCR steps, and the second step added a second sample barcode plus Illumina TruSeq adapters. Sequencing of libraries was performed on an Illumina NovaSeq with 2 x 150 bp paired-end reads. Concerning the study's data processing: With migec v1.2.7, reads were demultiplexed and then collapsed into UMI-guided consensus sequences. Using mixcr v2.1.11, UMI consensuses were aligned to TRA and TRB V and J templates and then assembled into clonotypes. A clonotype was counted as expanded or contracted only if both edgeR and NoisET called the change significant, with noise models trained on biological replicates. edgeR calls used a false discovery rate-adjusted p below 0.01 and a log2 fold-change threshold of 1. As an exploratory analysis of dynamics, max-normalized trajectories of the 1000 most abundant clonotypes were examined by PCA with hierarchical clustering. The CD4 or CD8 phenotype of responding clones was assigned using the separately sequenced CD4+ and CD8+ repertoires. TCRdb's own reprocessing of the public reads used fastp at Q25 and MiXCR and kept productive beta chains. All rows with the same CDR3 protein become a single entry with the most common DNA and genes. The V and J calls were determined by TCRdb, not by the authors. The sample table lists roughly 300,000 distinct CDR3 sequences, approximately 8.4% of them with a count of one. Of the sample, roughly 22% falls within the top ten clones.

Input material: PBMCs or a T cell subset sorted from them (not recorded which). This clonotype was sampled from a man younger than 35 who had mild COVID-19 (a few samples of this study predate the infection). The sample titles of this study are shuffled in the database, so cell type and time point are left out; the donor was told from shared clones. The chain couples TRBV12-3 or TRBV12-4 to TRBJ2-1, with 7 bases matching TRBD1. The CDR3 corresponds to CASSYRGLDNEQFF. DNA sequence: TGTGCCAGCAGCTACAGGGGTTTGGACAATGAGCAGTTCTTC.